This T cell receptor (beta chain) was sequenced in a study of T cell responses to AZD1222 COVID-19 vaccine. Study-wide results and caveats: The breadth and depth of Spike-specific TCRs increased once two AZD1222 doses had been given. Baseline serostatus was positive in only a handful of AZD1222 recipients.

Clones were read by immunoSEQ multiplex PCR, and TCRdb kept only the in-frame ones, dropping some. The sample shows around 130,000 clones, about 90% of them seen only once. About this clone: What it binds is unknown.

The germline CDR1 and CDR2 sequences are MNHEY and SVGAGI. Losses at the gene ends were 5 bases for V and 8 bases for J; bases not matched to a gene: 4. CDR3 size: 13 residues. The clonotype originates from an adult in good health. This chain connects TRBV6-5 to TRBJ1-4; 8 bases map to TRBD1. Here the sequenced sample was peripheral blood, taken on day 0 of AZD1222 vaccination. Here the CDR3 DNA reads TGTGCCAGCAGTCCCCAGGGGGCGGAAAAACTGTTTTTT. Translation gives CASSPQGAEKLFF.